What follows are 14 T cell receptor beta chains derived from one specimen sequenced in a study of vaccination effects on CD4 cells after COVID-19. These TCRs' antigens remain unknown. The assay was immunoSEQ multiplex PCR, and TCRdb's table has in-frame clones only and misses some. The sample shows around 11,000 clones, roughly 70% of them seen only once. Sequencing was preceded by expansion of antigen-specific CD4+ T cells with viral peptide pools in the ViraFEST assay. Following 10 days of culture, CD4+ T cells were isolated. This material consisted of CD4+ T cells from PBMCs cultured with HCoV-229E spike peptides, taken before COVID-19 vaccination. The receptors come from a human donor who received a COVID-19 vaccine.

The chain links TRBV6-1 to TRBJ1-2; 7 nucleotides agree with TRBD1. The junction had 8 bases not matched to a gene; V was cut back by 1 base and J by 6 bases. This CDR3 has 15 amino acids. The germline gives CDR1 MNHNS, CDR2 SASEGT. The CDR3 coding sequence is TGTGCCAGCAGTGAAGGAGGCGCAGGGGGAGATGGCTACACCTTC. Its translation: CASSEGGAGGDGYTF.

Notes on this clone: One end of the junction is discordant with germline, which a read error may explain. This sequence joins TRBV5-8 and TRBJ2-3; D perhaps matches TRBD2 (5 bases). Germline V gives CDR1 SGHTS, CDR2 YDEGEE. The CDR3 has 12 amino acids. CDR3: CASSPQLGTTDF. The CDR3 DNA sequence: TGTGCCAGCAGCCCCCAACTAGGCACAACGGATTTT.

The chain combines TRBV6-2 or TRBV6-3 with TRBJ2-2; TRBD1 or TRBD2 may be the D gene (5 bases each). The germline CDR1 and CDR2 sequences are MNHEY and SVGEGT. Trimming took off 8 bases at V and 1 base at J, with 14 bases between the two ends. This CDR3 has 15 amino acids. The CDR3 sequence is CASGRDPRNTGELFF. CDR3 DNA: TGTGCCAGCGGCCGGGACCCAAGGAACACCGGGGAGCTGTTTTTT.

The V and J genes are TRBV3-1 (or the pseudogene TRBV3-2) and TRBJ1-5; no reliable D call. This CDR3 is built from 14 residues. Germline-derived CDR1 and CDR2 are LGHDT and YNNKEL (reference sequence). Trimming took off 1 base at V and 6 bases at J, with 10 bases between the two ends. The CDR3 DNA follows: TGTGCCAGCAGCCAAGCGGGCCCGGGTCAGCCCCAGCATTTT. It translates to CASSQAGPGQPQHF.

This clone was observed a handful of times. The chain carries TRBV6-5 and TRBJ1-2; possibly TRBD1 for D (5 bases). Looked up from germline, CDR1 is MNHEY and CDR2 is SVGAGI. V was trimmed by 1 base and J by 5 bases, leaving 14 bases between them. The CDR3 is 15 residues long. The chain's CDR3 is CASSYLGEERYGYTF. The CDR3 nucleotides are TGTGCCAGCAGTTACTTGGGGGAAGAACGGTATGGCTACACCTTC.

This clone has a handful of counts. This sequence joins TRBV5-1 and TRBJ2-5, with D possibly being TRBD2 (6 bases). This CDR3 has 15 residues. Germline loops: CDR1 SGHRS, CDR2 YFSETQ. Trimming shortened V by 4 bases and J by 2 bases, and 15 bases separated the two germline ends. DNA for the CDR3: TGCGCCAGCAGCACCCTAGCGATTAAGCAAGAGACCCAGTACTTC. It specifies CASSTLAIKQETQYF. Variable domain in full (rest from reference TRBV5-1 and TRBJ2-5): KAGVTQTPRYLIKTRGQQVTLSCSPISGHRSVSWYQQTPGQGLQFLFEYFSETQRNKGNFPGRFSGRQFSNSRSEMNVSTLELGDSALYLCASSTLAIKQETQYFGPGTRLLVL.

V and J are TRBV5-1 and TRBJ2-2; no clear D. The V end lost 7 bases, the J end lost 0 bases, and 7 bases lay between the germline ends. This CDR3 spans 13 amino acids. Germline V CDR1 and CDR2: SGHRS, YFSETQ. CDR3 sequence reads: CASSPSNTGELFF. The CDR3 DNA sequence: TGCGCCAGCTCGCCGTCGAACACCGGGGAGCTGTTTTTT.

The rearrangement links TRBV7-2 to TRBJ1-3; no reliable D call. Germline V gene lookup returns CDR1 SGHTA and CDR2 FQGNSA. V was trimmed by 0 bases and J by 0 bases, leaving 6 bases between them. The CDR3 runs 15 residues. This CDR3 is CASSLAKDSGNTIYF. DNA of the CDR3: TGTGCCAGCAGCTTAGCGAAGGACTCTGGAAACACCATATATTTT.

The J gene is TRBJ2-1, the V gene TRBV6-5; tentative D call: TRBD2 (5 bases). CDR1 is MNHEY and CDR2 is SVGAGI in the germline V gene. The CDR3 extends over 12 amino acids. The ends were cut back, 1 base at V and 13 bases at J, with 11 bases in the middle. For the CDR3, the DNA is TGTGCCAGCAGTTACTTAGGAGCGGTCCAGTTCTTC. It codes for CASSYLGAVQFF.

CDR3 nucleotide sequence: TGCGCCAGCAGGGAAAGCTCCTACAATGAGCAGTTCTTC. Its protein is CASRESSYNEQFF. The rearrangement uses TRBV10-2 and TRBJ2-1; D not certain. This CDR3 has 13 amino acids. Germline V gives CDR1 WSHSY, CDR2 SAAADI. Trimming left V 6 bases short and J 0 bases short, with 6 bases between.

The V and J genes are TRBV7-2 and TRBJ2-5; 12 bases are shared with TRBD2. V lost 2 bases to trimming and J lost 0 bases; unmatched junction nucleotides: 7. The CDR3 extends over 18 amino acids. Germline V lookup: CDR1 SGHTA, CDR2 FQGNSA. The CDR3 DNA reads TGTGCCAGCAGCTTACCGAGGACTAGCGGGGACTACCAAGAGACCCAGTACTTC. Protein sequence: CASSLPRTSGDYQETQYF.

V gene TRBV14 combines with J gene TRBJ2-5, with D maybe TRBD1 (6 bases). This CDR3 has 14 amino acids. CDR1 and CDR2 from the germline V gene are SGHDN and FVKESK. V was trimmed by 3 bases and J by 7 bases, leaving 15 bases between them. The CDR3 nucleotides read TGTGCCAGCAGCCACTGGACAGAAGAGATGACCCAGTACTTC. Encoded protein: CASSHWTEEMTQYF.

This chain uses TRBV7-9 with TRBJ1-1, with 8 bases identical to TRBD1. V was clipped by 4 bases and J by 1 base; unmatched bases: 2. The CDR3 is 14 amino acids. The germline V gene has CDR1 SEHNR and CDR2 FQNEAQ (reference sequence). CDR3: CASSYTGGNTEAFF. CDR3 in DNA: TGTGCCAGCAGCTATACAGGGGGGAACACTGAAGCTTTCTTT.

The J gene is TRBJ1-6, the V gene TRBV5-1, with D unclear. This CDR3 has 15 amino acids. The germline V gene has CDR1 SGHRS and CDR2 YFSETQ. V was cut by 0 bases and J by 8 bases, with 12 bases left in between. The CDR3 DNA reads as TGCGCCAGCAGCTTGGAACCCGGACTGGATTCACCCCTCCACTTT. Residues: CASSLEPGLDSPLHF.